The rows below give T cell receptor beta chains drawn from one sample of a study of blood T cell repertoires in COVID-19. Assay: immunoSEQ multiplex PCR; the TCRdb copy retains only in-frame clones and omits some. The sample records some 330,000 clones, over 85% being singletons. Sequenced sample: peripheral blood. The receptors stem from a woman aged 30 to 39 with COVID-19, enrolled during active disease. Both conserved end residues are part of each CDR3. The order of the fields is clone size, V gene, J gene, D gene, CDR3 DNA, CDR3 protein. The D gene is left open where the match is weak. Rows give clone size only sometimes, using once, few, many, or a class for an expanded clone.

-	TRBV7-2	TRBJ2-1	TRBD1	TGTGCCAGCAGCTATGGGACAGGGGCCCAAGGTGAGCAGTTCTTC	CASSYGTGAQGEQFF
-	TRBV9	TRBJ2-5	-	TGTGCCAGCAGCGTAACTGGGGGGGGGCAGGTCCCCCTCCCCGTACAAGAGACCCAGTACTTC	CASSVTGGGQVPLPVQETQYF
-	TRBV11-2	TRBJ1-1	-	TGTGCCAGCAGCCAATTATCGGGGGGGAACACTGAAGCTTTCTTT	CASSQLSGGNTEAFF
-	TRBV19	TRBJ2-7	TRBD2	TGTGCCACACGCGTGACTAGCGGGAACGAGCAGTACTTC	CATRVTSGNEQYF
-	TRBV7-9	TRBJ1-1	-	TGTGCCAGCAGCTTAGGCCCTTGGGGGGGGCCGAACACTGAAGCTTTCTTT	CASSLGPWGGPNTEAFF
once	TRBV19	TRBJ1-3	-	TGTGCCAGTAGTATAGGAGCAACTGGAAACACCATATATTTT	CASSIGATGNTIYF
-	TRBV24-1	TRBJ2-1	-	TGTGCCACCAGTACTCGACAATCGATAGTCTACAATGAGCAGTTCTTC	CATSTRQSIVYNEQFF
-	TRBV6-5	TRBJ1-5	-	TGTGCCAGCAGTCTGGACTCCCTTTTCAATCAGCCCCAGCATTTT	CASSLDSLFNQPQHF
-	TRBV5-1	TRBJ1-2	-	TGCGCCAGCGCCCCGGAGGTTGCGTCCTATGGCTACACCTTC	CASAPEVASYGYTF
-	TRBV14	TRBJ2-1	-	TGTGCCAGCAGCCAAGGGATGGCGGGATACAATGAGCAGTTCTTC	CASSQGMAGYNEQFF
-	TRBV5-4	TRBJ1-2	-	TGTGCCAGCAGCTTATCAGGGGACCCCTATGGCTACACCTTC	CASSLSGDPYGYTF
-	TRBV30	TRBJ1-2	-	TGTGCCTGGAGTGCGGGGAATCCCTATGGCTACACCTTC	CAWSAGNPYGYTF
once	TRBV27	TRBJ2-5	TRBD2	TGTGCCAGCAGTTTTACGGGGGGGACCCAGTACTTC	CASSFTGGTQYF
-	TRBV5-1	TRBJ1-2	TRBD1	TGCGCCAGCAGCTTTGGGGACAGGGAATGGGGCTACACCTTC	CASSFGDREWGYTF
-	TRBV6-5	TRBJ1-5	TRBD1	TGTGCCAGCAGTCCGACAGGGGTGCATCAGCCCCAGCATTTT	CASSPTGVHQPQHF
-	TRBV11-3	TRBJ2-1	-	TGTGCCAGCAGCTTAGATCTGACACCCCTCAGGCACAATGAGCAGTTCTTC	CASSLDLTPLRHNEQFF
-	TRBV18	TRBJ2-6	-	TGTGCCAGCTCACCACCAACAGCTGGGGCCAACGTCCTGACTTTC	CASSPPTAGANVLTF
-	TRBV28	TRBJ1-1	-	TGTGCCAGCAGTTTCTGGGCCGAAGCTTTCTTT	CASSFWAEAFF
-	TRBV5-5	TRBJ2-7	TRBD2	TGTGCCAGCCAAGACGCTAGCGGGACCTACGAGCAGTACTTC	CASQDASGTYEQYF